This TCR beta chain was recovered during a study of Ad26.COV2.S vaccination and SARS-CoV-2 variants. Sequenced by immunoSEQ multiplex PCR; TCRdb stores in-frame clones only, minus some. The data hold about 480,000 clones, with 87% observed a single time. Germline loops: CDR1 SGHDT, CDR2 YYEEEE. The CDR3 has 14 residues. With 5 bases clipped from V and 6 bases from J, the junction kept 4 bases outside the gene matches. Treatment indicated: about 20 received Ad26.COV2.S at low or high dose, single or two shots; about 5 received placebo; per-sample allocation not given. Day 63 after the first vaccine or placebo injection was the time point for sampling. An Ad26 vector carrying the Wuhan-strain SARS-CoV-2 spike served as the vaccine.

The gene calls are TRBV5-6 and TRBJ1-6, with TRBD1 matching 8 bases. The clonotype originates from a person aged 18-60 years who received the Ad26.COV2.S COVID-19 vaccine or a placebo. The sample was peripheral blood, taken in a trial of Ad26.COV2.S vaccine versus placebo. The CDR3 loop reads CASRQTGGNSPLHF. Written as DNA, the CDR3 is TGTGCCAGCAGACAAACAGGGGGTAATTCACCCCTCCACTTT.